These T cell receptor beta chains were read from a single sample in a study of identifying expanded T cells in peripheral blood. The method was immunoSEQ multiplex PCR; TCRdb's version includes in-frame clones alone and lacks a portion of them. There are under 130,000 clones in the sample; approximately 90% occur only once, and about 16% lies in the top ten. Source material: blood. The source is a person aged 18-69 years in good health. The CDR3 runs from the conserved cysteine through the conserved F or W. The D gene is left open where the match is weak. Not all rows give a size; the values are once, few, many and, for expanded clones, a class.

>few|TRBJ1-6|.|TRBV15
CATSRAAGDNSPLHF
TGTGCCACCAGCAGAGCGGCAGGGGATAATTCACCCCTCCACTTT
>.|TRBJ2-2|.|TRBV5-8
CASSYRGGVRRTGELFF
TGTGCCAGCAGCTATAGGGGCGGGGTGCGGAGGACCGGGGAGCTGTTTTTT
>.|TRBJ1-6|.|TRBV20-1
CSAGENSPLHF
TGCAGTGCTGGAGAAAATTCACCCCTCCACTTT
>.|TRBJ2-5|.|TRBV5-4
CASRGPGVGETQYF
TGTGCCAGCAGGGGACCAGGGGTAGGCGAGACCCAGTACTTC
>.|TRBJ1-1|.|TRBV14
CASSQRGFSQEVRNTEAFF
TGTGCCAGCAGCCAAAGAGGATTTTCACAGGAGGTTAGGAACACTGAAGCTTTCTTT
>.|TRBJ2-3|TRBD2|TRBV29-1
CSVEGGRGADTQYF
TGCAGCGTTGAAGGGGGGAGGGGAGCAGATACGCAGTATTTT
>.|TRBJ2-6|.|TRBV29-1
CSVALGLTSGANVLTF
TGCAGCGTTGCGTTGGGCCTAACCTCTGGGGCCAACGTCCTGACTTTC
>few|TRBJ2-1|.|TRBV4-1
CASSQAGQINEQFF
TGCGCCAGCAGCCAAGCGGGACAAATAAATGAGCAGTTCTTC
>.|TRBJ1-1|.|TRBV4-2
CASSQDGPANTEAFF
TGTGCCAGCAGCCAAGATGGGCCCGCGAACACTGAAGCTTTCTTT
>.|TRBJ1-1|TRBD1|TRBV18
CASSPDRVYTEAFF
TGTGCCAGCTCACCAGACAGGGTTTACACTGAAGCTTTCTTT
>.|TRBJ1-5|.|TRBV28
CATSLSPRAQHF
TGTGCCACAAGCCTTTCCCCCAGAGCCCAGCATTTT
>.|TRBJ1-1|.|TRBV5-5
CASSLLEAEAFF
TGTGCCAGCAGCCTGCTGGAGGCTGAAGCTTTCTTT
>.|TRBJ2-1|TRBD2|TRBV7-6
CASSAPRGGASNEQFF
TGTGCCAGCAGCGCCCCGCGGGGGGGCGCGTCCAATGAGCAGTTCTTC
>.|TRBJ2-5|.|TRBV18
CASSRVEGTPETQYF
TGTGCCAGCTCACGTGTCGAGGGGACCCCAGAGACCCAGTACTTC
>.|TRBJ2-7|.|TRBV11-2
CASSRGNRAYEQYF
TGTGCCAGCAGCCGCGGGAACAGGGCCTACGAGCAGTACTTC
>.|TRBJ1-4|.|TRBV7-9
CASSGAGEKLFF
TGTGCCAGCAGTGGTGCGGGGGAAAAACTGTTTTTT
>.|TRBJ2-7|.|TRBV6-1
CASSEDRVSVEQYF
TGTGCCAGCAGTGAAGACAGGGTTTCGGTTGAGCAGTACTTC
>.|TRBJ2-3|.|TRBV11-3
CASSSTRAPTDTQYF
TGTGCCAGCAGCTCGACCAGGGCCCCGACAGATACGCAGTATTTT
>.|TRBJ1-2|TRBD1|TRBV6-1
CASSPDRGPGYTF
TGTGCCAGCAGTCCGGACAGGGGGCCTGGCTACACCTTC
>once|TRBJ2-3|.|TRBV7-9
CASSLKGEGDTQYF
TGTGCCAGCAGCTTAAAGGGGGAAGGGGATACGCAGTATTTT
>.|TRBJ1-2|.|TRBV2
CASRPDGVSGYTF
TGTGCCAGCAGGCCCGACGGTGTGAGCGGCTACACCTTC
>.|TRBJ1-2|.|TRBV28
CASSSYDRIQSYGYTF
TGTGCCAGCAGTTCCTATGACCGGATCCAAAGCTATGGCTACACCTTC
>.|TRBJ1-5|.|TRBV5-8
CASSPIPGFYSNQPQHF
TGTGCCAGCAGCCCGATCCCGGGGTTTTATAGCAATCAGCCCCAGCATTTT
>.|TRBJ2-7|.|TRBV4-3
CASSQDLDREQYF
TGCGCCAGCAGCCAAGATTTGGACCGCGAGCAGTACTTC
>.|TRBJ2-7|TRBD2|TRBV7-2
CASSSSSGGAVEQYF
TGTGCCAGCAGCTCTTCCAGCGGGGGGGCGGTCGAGCAGTACTTC
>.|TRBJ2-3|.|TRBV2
CASSANQDTQYF
TGTGCCAGCAGTGCCAACCAAGATACGCAGTATTTT
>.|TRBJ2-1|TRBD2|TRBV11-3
CASSLAETSGGAYNEQFF
TGTGCCAGCAGCTTAGCCGAGACTAGCGGGGGGGCCTACAATGAGCAGTTCTTC
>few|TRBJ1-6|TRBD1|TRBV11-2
CASSLSGGWSPLHF
TGTGCCAGCAGCTTATCAGGGGGCTGGTCACCCCTCCACTTT
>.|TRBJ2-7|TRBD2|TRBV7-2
CASSVSGGANEQYF
TGTGCCAGCAGCGTTAGCGGGGGGGCTAACGAGCAGTACTTC
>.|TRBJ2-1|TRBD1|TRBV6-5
CASSYQGARNEQFF
TGTGCCAGCAGTTATCAGGGGGCGCGAAATGAGCAGTTCTTC
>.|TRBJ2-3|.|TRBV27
CASSLLRLTSTDTQYF
TGTGCCAGCAGTTTATTGCGGCTGACTAGTACAGATACGCAGTATTTT
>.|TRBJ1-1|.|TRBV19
CASSATVLNTEAFF
TGTGCCAGTAGTGCGACAGTTTTGAACACTGAAGCTTTCTTT
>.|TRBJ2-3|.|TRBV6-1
CASSVMGADTQYF
TGTGCCAGCAGTGTAATGGGAGCAGATACGCAGTATTTT
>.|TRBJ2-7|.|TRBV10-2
CASSDAGSSYEQYF
TGCGCCAGCAGTGATGCAGGGAGCTCCTACGAGCAGTACTTC
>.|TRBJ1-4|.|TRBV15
CATSRDWGSNEKLFF
TGTGCCACCAGCAGAGATTGGGGGTCTAATGAAAAACTGTTTTTT
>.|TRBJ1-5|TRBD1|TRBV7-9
CASSPGQGYSNQPQHF
TGTGCCAGCAGTCCGGGACAGGGCTATAGCAATCAGCCCCAGCATTTT
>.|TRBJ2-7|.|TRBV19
CASSIGDRLNYEQYF
TGTGCCAGTAGTATAGGAGACAGACTTAACTACGAGCAGTACTTC
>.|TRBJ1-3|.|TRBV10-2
CASTQRIAGNTIYF
TGCGCCAGTACCCAACGGATTGCTGGAAACACCATATATTTT
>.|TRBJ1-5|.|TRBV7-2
CASSHRTATDSNQPQHF
TGTGCCAGCAGCCACCGGACAGCTACCGATAGCAATCAGCCCCAGCATTTT
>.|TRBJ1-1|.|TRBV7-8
CASSLGLPEAFF
TGTGCCAGCAGCTTAGGGCTACCTGAAGCTTTCTTT
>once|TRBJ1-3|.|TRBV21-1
CASTTPSGGLKGGNTIYF
TGTGCCAGCACCACGCCCAGTGGAGGGTTGAAAGGTGGAAACACCATATATTTT